The sequence of this T cell receptor beta chain was determined in a study of blood T cell repertoires in COVID-19. About the research overall: Whether acute or convalescent, the COVID-19 samples came from the United States, Italy and Spain. PBMCs, B-cell-depleted T cells, or T cells provided the cDNA or gDNA that made up the material.

The method was immunoSEQ multiplex PCR; TCRdb's version includes in-frame clones alone and lacks a portion of them. The repertoire holds about 55,000 clones, with approximately 90% as singletons. Those enrolled in Seattle joined during active infection and were followed longitudinally afterward. Sequencing used peripheral blood. This TCR came from a man aged 40-55 years with COVID-19, enrolled during active disease.

Written as DNA, the CDR3 is TGTGCCAGTAGTATGAACTGGGGAGGTCAGCCCCAGCATTTT. Translation: CASSMNWGGQPQHF. The chain is built from TRBV19 and TRBJ1-5; D unclear. V lost 3 bases to trimming and J lost 6 bases, with 12 bases between them. Germline V CDR1 and CDR2: LNHDA, SQIVND (reference sequence). There are 14 residues in the CDR3.